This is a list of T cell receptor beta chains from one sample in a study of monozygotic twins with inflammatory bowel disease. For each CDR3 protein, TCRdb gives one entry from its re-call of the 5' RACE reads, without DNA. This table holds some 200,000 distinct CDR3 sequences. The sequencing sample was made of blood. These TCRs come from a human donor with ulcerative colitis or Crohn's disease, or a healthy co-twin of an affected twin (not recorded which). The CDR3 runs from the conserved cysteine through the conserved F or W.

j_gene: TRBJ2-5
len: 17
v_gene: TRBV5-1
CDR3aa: CASSFEPPAGGLKTQYF

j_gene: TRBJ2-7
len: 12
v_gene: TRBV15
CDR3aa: CATSSLSHEQYF

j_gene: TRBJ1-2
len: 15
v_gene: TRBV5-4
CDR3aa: CASSMPGTGFFGYTF

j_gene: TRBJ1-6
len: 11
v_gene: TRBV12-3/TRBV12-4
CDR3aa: CASSSNSPLHF

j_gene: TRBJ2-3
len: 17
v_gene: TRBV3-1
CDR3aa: CASSQDWADRTTDTQYF

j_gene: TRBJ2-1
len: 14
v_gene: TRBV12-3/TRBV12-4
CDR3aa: CASSFGILNNEQFF

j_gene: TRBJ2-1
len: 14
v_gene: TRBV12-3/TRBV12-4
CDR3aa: CASSSSQGNNEQFF

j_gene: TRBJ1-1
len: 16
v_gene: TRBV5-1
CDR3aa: CASAPQDRVPGSEAFF

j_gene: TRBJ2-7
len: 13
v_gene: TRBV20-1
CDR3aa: CSAGPRISYEQYF

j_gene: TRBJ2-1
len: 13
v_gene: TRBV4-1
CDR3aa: CASSQGVSKGRFF

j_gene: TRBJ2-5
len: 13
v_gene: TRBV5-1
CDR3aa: CASSSDSGETQYF

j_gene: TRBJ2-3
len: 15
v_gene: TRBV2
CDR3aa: CAGALERGNTDTQYF

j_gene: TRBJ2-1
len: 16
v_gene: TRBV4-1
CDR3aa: CASSQDGTSGYNEQFF

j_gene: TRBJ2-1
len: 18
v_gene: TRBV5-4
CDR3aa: CASSPRSLTSGGRSEQFF

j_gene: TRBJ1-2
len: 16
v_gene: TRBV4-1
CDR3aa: CASSLGQTVSNYGYTF

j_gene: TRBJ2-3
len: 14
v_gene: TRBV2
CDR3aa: CATQQGAGADTQYF

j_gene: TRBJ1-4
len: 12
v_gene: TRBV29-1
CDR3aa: CSVRSVSEKLFF

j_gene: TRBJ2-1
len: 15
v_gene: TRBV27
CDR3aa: CASSLSRLAQGEQFF

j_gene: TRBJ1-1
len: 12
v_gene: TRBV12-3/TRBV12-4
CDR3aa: CASTLGQGEAFF

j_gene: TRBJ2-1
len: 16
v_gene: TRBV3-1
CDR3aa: CASSQPAALGYNEQFF

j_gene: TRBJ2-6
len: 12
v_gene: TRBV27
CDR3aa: CASSSGANVLTF

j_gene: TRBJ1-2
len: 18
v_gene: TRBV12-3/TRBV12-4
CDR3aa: CASSLAPSTVSANYGYTF

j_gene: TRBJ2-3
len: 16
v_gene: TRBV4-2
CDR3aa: CASSRTGTGVPDTQYF

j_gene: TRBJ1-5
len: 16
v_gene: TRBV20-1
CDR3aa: CSASPPGAGDNQPQHF

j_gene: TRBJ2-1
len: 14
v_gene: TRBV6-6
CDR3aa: CASFTDRSYNEQFF

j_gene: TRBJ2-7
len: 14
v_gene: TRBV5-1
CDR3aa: CASSARQGNYEQYF

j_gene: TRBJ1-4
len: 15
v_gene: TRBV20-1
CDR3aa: CSARDQGGTNEKLFF

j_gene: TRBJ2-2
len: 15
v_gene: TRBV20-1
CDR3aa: CSAGPSGQTTGELFF